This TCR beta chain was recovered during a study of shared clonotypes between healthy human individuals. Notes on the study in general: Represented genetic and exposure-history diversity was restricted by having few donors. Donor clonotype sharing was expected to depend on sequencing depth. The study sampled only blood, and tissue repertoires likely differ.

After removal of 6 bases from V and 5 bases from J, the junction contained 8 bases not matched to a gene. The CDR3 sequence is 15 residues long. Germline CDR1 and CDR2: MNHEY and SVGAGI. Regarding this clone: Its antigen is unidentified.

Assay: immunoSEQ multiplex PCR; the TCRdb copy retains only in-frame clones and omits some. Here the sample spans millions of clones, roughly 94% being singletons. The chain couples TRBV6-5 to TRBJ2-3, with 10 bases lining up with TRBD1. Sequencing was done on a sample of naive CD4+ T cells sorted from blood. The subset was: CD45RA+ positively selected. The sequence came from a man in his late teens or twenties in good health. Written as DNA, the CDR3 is TGTGCCAGCAGACTAAGGGGGACAGGGGAAGATACGCAGTATTTT. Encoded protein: CASRLRGTGEDTQYF.